This T cell receptor beta chain was identified in a study of neurological immune-mediated disorders (dated by TCRdb to between 2018 and 2020). Regarding the study in general: Among the approximately 35 multiple sclerosis patients, relapsing-remitting MS accounted for about 31 and secondary progressive MS accounted for 3. The study compared peripheral blood TCR-beta repertoires of HTLV-I-associated myelopathy (HAM/TSP) patients, multiple sclerosis patients and healthy controls using UMI-based sequencing. The 106 TCR-beta libraries covered PBMC samples along with longitudinal samples, technical triplicates, and paired sorted CD4+ and CD8+ T-cell subsets. Of the roughly 71 subjects in the cohort, about 14 were HAM/TSP patients, about 34 were multiple sclerosis patients, and about 20 were healthy controls.

cDNA was synthesized by template-switch 5'RACE using a primer carrying a 10-nucleotide random unique molecular identifier by which each TCR transcript was tagged. Over 180 million TCR-beta sequences, covering 15-18 subjects, were produced in each sequencing run. Total RNA was extracted with the RNeasy kit. TCR-beta VDJ regions were amplified with primers for the TCR constant region and the 5'RACE anchor, using the KAPA Real-time Library Amplification kit. A first PCR added sample indexes and Illumina adaptors, and a second PCR then raised library yield. The roughly 650 bp TCR product was size-selected on a 2% E-gel SizeSelection system after Ampure bead purification. Before pooling, library quality was checked on a Bioanalyzer, concentration was measured with Qubit, and libraries were quantified with the Kapa Library Quantification kit. An Illumina HiSeq 2500 was used to sequence the libraries paired-end at 2 x 150 bp. To increase sequence diversity, roughly 24-32% phiX was spiked into each library pool. As for the authors' bioinformatics: Quality-filtered reads were processed with the UMI-based MiGEC pipeline, which removed over 75% of raw TCR sequences during error correction. IMGT germline references were used for aligning VDJ genes, and each clonotype was defined as a unique CDR3 amino acid sequence together with its V-J genes. VDJtools evaluated clonal expansion, Shannon diversity and CDR3 relatedness (CalcPairwiseDistances, ClusterSamples); CLCbio workbench built phylogenetic trees. Clones with at least 8 unique UMIs were defined as expanded, with this threshold being based on coefficient-of-variation modelling across technical triplicates. The raw public reads went through TCRdb reprocessing: fastp at Q25, MiXCR clone calling, in-frame beta chains kept. Rows merge per CDR3 protein into single entries with the most common DNA and genes. The V and J calls shown here were made by TCRdb, not taken from the authors' results. The sample records tens of thousands of distinct CDR3 sequences, roughly 5% of which are singletons. The top ten clones comprise roughly 5.7% of the sample.

This clonotype showed up many times. This clone's antigen is unknown. Within one base of it there is no much larger clone, and no base qualities were kept. For the unsorted PBMC libraries, 2 million PBMCs were stored in RNAlater at -80 degrees C until RNA extraction and were used to generate the libraries. Multiple sclerosis patients were enrolled in a US clinical protocol evaluating disease progression by magnetic resonance imaging. Peripheral blood was subjected to Ficoll-Hypaque density gradient centrifugation to isolate PBMCs, which were then cryopreserved in liquid nitrogen. A distance of 18 bases separates the germline ends of V and J, which lose 5 bases and 4 bases respectively. Looking up the germline V gene yields CDR1 SGHVS and CDR2 FNYEAQ. Including cysteine and phenylalanine, the CDR3 has 15 amino acids. Just the 45-base CDR3 DNA is kept, in frame starting at base 1. On the study overall, not on this receptor specifically: Repertoires from 18 of 34 MS patients were grouped by phylogenetic analysis into a cluster of related CDR3 sequences, suggesting a possible repertoire-level signature. No identical CDR3 amino acid sequences were found to be shared among expanded clones across subjects, suggesting that TCR-beta repertoires were private in all groups. No clinical or MRI features were associated with the MS cluster, and the authors said that larger cohorts are needed. TCR clonal expansion was highest in HAM/TSP patients and lowest in MS patients, with MS patients falling below even healthy controls.

The sample comprised PBMCs. The TCR originated in a human donor with multiple sclerosis. The donor label of this sample is uncertain. The chain couples TRBV7-6 to TRBJ2-7; the D gene is possibly TRBD1 or TRBD2, each agreeing over 5 bases. This receptor has the CDR3 CASSRTGPSDYEQYF. Read as DNA, the sequence is TGTGCCAGCAGCAGGACGGGGCCATCCGATTACGAGCAGTACTTC.